This TCR beta chain was identified in a study of T cells after yellow fever vaccination. Points from the study as a whole: Abundant bulk-derived clonotypes could contaminate FACS-sorted repertoires.

V lost 3 bases and J lost 4; bases outside the gene matches: 16. The germline gives CDR1 KGHSH, CDR2 LQKENI. The CDR3 runs 18 residues. This clonotype was picked up many times. Its antigen is unknown. Via MiXCR, TCRdb re-called the 5' RACE reads, giving one row per CDR3 protein. Among about 400,000 distinct CDR3 sequences listed, under 7.5% were seen once. The TCR originated in a man aged 30-40 years who received the YFV17D yellow fever vaccine. The J gene is TRBJ2-5, the V gene TRBV18; TRBD1 aligns across 8 bases. This sample comprised PBMCs, obtained 5 days after the yellow fever booster vaccination. CDR3 region: CASSPGLTGTGEGETQYF. In nucleotides, the CDR3 is TGTGCCAGCTCACCCGGGTTGACCGGGACAGGCGAGGGAGAGACCCAGTACTTC.